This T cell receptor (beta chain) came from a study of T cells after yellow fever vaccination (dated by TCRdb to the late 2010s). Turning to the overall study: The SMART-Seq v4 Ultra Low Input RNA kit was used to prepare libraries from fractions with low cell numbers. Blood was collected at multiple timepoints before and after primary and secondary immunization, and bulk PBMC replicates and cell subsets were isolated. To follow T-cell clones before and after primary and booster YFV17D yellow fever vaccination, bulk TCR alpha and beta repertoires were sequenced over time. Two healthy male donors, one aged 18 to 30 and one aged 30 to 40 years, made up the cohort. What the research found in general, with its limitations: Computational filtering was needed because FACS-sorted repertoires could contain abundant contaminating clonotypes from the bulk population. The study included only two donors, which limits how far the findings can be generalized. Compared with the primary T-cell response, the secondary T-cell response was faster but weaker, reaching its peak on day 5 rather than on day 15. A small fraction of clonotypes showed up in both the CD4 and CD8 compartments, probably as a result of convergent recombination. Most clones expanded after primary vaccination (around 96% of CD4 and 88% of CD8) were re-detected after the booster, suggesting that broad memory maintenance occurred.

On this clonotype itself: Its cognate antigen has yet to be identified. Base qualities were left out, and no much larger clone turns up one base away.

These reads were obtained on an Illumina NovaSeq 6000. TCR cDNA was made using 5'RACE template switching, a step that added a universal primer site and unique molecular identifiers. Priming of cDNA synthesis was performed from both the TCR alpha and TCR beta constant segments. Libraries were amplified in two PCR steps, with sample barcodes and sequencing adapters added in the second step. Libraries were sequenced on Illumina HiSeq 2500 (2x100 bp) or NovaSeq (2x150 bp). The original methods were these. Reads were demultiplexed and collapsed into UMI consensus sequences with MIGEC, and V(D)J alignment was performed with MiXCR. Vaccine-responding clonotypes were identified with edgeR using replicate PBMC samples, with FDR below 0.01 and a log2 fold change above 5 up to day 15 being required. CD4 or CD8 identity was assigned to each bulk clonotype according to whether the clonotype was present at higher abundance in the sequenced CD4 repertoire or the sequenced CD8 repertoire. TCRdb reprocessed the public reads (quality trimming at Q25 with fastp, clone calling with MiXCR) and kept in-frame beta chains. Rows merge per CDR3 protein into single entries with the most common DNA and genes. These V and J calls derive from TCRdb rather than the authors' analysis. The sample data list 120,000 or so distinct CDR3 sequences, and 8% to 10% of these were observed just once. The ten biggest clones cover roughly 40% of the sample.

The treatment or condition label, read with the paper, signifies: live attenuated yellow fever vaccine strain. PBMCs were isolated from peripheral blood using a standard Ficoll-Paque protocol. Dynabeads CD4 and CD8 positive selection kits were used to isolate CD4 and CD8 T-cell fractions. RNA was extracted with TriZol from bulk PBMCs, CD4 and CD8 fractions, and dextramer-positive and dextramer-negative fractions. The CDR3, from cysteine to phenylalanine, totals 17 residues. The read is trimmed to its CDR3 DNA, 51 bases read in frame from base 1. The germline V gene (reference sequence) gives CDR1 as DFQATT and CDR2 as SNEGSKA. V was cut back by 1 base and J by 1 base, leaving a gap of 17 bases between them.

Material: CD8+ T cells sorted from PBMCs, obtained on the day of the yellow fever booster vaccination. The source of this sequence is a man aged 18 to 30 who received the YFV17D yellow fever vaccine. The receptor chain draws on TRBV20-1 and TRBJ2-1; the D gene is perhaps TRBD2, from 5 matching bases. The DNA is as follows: TGCAGTGCTAGAGCAGGAGGTAGCGCTGGGTCCTACAATGAGCAGTTCTTC. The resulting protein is CSARAGGSAGSYNEQFF.